The 30 T cell receptor beta chains below were found in one sample sequenced in a study of Ad26.COV2.S vaccination and SARS-CoV-2 variants. Produced via immunoSEQ multiplex PCR; TCRdb's table is partial and in-frame only. This sample carries a few hundred thousand clones, 85% to 90% of them seen once, and the ten largest clones take 3.6%. Treatment described: some 20 received Ad26.COV2.S at low or high dose, single or two shots; 5 received placebo; per-sample allocation not given. Sampling happened 63 days after the first vaccine or placebo injection. The sample in question was peripheral blood, obtained in a trial of Ad26.COV2.S vaccine versus placebo. These receptor sequences come from a person aged 18-60 years who received the Ad26.COV2.S COVID-19 vaccine or a placebo.

The chain recombines TRBV6-5 with TRBJ1-2, with 7 bases lining up with TRBD1. V gave up 6 bases and J gave up 3 bases; unmatched junction bases: 4. The CDR3 has 13 amino acids. Per germline, CDR1 MNHEY and CDR2 SVGAGI. The CDR3 is CASSFDRDYGYTF. CDR3 DNA: TGTGCCAGCAGCTTTGACAGGGACTATGGCTACACCTTC.

The genes are TRBV5-5 and TRBJ2-7; tentative D call: TRBD2 (5 bases). CDR1 is SGHKS, CDR2 YYEKEE, per germline (reference sequence). V lost 1 base and J 0 bases, leaving 8 bases between the germline ends. The CDR3 contains 14 residues. CDR3 sequence reads: CASSLRSGSYEQYF. CDR3 coding DNA: TGTGCCAGCAGCTTGCGAAGCGGCTCCTACGAGCAGTACTTC. Drawing the rest from reference TRBV5-5 and TRBJ2-7, the complete variable domain is DAGVTQSPTHLIKTRGQQVTLRCSPISGHKSVSWYQQVLGQGPQFIFQYYEKEERGRGNFPDRFSARQFPNYSSELNVNALLLGDSALYLCASSLRSGSYEQYFGPGTRLTVT.

The chain joins TRBV28 to TRBJ2-7; D may be TRBD1 or TRBD2 (6 bases each). Germline assignment: CDR1 MDHEN and CDR2 SYDVKM. The V end lost 5 bases, the J end lost 5 bases, and 10 bases lay between the germline ends. The CDR3 has 12 residues. DNA of the CDR3: TGTGCCAGCAGTCTAGGGGGGAACGAGCAGTACTTC. Translation: CASSLGGNEQYF. The full variable domain, in which reference TRBV28 and TRBJ2-7 provide the parts outside the CDR3, is DVKVTQSSRYLVKRTGEKVFLECVQDMDHENMFWYRQDPGLGLRLIYFSYDVKMKEKGDIPEGYSVSREKKERFSLILESASTNQTSMYLCASSLGGNEQYFGPGTRLTVT.

The chain carries TRBV7-2 and TRBJ2-2; 8 bases are a match to TRBD1. Looked up from germline, CDR1 is SGHTA and CDR2 is FQGNSA. This CDR3 spans 15 amino acids. V dropped 2 bases and J dropped 3; count of bases not matched to a gene: 2. The CDR3 protein is CASSLQGADTGELFF. DNA for the CDR3: TGTGCCAGCAGCTTACAGGGGGCTGACACCGGGGAGCTGTTTTTT. Looking up the rest from reference TRBV7-2 and TRBJ2-2 gives the full variable domain: GAGVSQSPSNKVTEKGKDVELRCDPISGHTALYWYRQSLGQGLEFLIYFQGNSAPDKSGLPSDRFSAERTGGSVSTLTIQRTQQEDSAVYLCASSLQGADTGELFFGEGSRLTVL.

This clone has just one count. Given a much more abundant clone one base away, this may be a read error. The J gene is TRBJ2-2, the V gene TRBV7-9, with 10 positions matching TRBD2. There are 14 residues in the CDR3. J was trimmed by 3 bases and V by 5 bases; bases with no gene match: 0. Germline CDR1 and CDR2: SEHNR and FQNEAQ (reference sequence). CDR3 in amino acids: CASSSGGDTGELFF. Written as DNA, the CDR3 is TGTGCCAGCAGCAGCGGGGGGGACACCGGGGAGCTGTTTTTT.

The genes are TRBV30 and TRBJ2-1, with 10 bases identical to TRBD2. The V gene end was trimmed by 0 bases and the J gene end by 10 bases; junction bases not matched to a gene: 9. The CDR3 spans 15 residues. In germline, CDR1 is GTSNPN, CDR2 SVGIG (reference sequence). In DNA form, the CDR3 reads TGTGCCTGGAGTGTATACAGCGGGGGGGCAGGAGAGCAGTTCTTC. It translates to CAWSVYSGGAGEQFF. Full variable domain (missing parts from reference TRBV30 and TRBJ2-1): SQTIHQWPATLVQPVGSPLSLECTVEGTSNPNLYWYRQAAGRGLQLLFYSVGIGQISSEVPQNLSASRPQDRQFILSSKKLLLSDSGFYLCAWSVYSGGAGEQFFGPGTRLTVL.

The chain recombines TRBV6-1 with TRBJ1-3; 10 nucleotides agree with TRBD1. V trimming: 0 bases; J trimming: 2 bases; junction bases outside the gene matches: 7. CDR3 length equals 18 residues. Germline CDR1 and CDR2: MNHNS and SASEGT. CDR3 in amino acids: CASSEAVRTGGPGNTIYF. DNA for the CDR3: TGTGCCAGCAGTGAAGCGGTCAGGACAGGGGGACCTGGAAACACCATATATTTT.

The gene calls are TRBV5-4 and TRBJ2-1; D ambiguous. Germline V lookup: CDR1 SGHNT, CDR2 YYREEE (reference sequence). The CDR3 is 15 amino acids. The V end lost 0 bases, the J end lost 0 bases, and 7 bases lay between the germline ends. CDR3 sequence reads: CASSLGSGSYNEQFF. The CDR3 DNA follows: TGTGCCAGCAGCTTGGGGTCAGGCTCCTACAATGAGCAGTTCTTC.

This clone was seen a single time. The chain has TRBV7-2 and TRBJ2-1; D unclear. The CDR3 length is 14 residues. Germline V gives CDR1 SGHTA, CDR2 FQGNSA. Trimming shortened V by 1 base and J by 5 bases, and 9 bases separated the two germline ends. The CDR3 here is CASSLGAANNEQFF. CDR3 nucleotide sequence: TGTGCCAGCAGCTTAGGGGCAGCTAACAATGAGCAGTTCTTC.

This chain uses TRBV5-1 with TRBJ2-1; 7 bases are a match to TRBD1. The CDR3 length is 13 residues. Germline assignment: CDR1 SGHRS and CDR2 YFSETQ. Losses at the gene ends were 1 base for V and 7 bases for J; bases not matched to a gene: 2. The CDR3 sequence is CASSLTGANEQFF. CDR3 nucleotide sequence: TGCGCCAGCAGCTTGACAGGGGCGAATGAGCAGTTCTTC.

The V gene is TRBV6-5, the J gene TRBJ1-2; a possible D gene is TRBD1 (5 bases). V shed 5 bases and J shed 7 bases, with 14 bases lying between them. The CDR3 extends over 13 amino acids. CDR1 and CDR2 from the germline V gene are MNHEY and SVGAGI. CDR3: CASSPRGDLGYTF. CDR3 nucleotides: TGTGCCAGCAGTCCCCGGGGGGATCTTGGCTACACCTTC.

This sequence joins TRBV4-1 and TRBJ2-7; 11 bases align to TRBD2. Trimming took 3 bases from V and 3 from J; bases not matched to a gene: 7. This CDR3 spans 16 amino acids. CDR1 and CDR2 from the germline V gene are MGHRA and YSYEKL. The CDR3 spells CASSQYSGGDFYEQYF. The CDR3 DNA is TGCGCCAGCAGCCAGTATAGCGGGGGGGACTTCTACGAGCAGTACTTC.

The gene calls are TRBV7-9 and TRBJ2-5; D is possibly TRBD2 (5 bases). Trimming stripped 5 bases from V and 5 bases from J, with 15 bases between. Germline loops: CDR1 SEHNR, CDR2 FQNEAQ (reference sequence). This CDR3 region has 14 residues. The CDR3 protein is CASSHPPPGETQYF. CDR3 sequence (DNA): TGTGCCAGCAGCCACCCCCCCCCGGGGGAGACCCAGTACTTC.

The chain couples TRBV27 to TRBJ2-1, with TRBD2 identical over 7 bases. The length of the CDR3 is 15 residues. Germline CDR1 reads MNHEY; CDR2 reads SMNVEV (reference sequence). J was trimmed by 1 base and V by 3 bases; bases with no gene match: 3. This CDR3 reads CASSFGGGSYNEQFF. For the CDR3, the DNA is TGTGCCAGCAGTTTTGGGGGGGGTTCCTACAATGAGCAGTTCTTC.

In DNA form, the CDR3 reads TGTGCCAGCAGGCAGGGGCTAGGGGGCGCCTACAATCAGCCCCAGCATTTT. Translation: CASRQGLGGAYNQPQHF. The J gene is TRBJ1-5, the V gene TRBV28; 7 bases fit TRBD1. The germline CDR1 and CDR2 sequences are MDHEN and SYDVKM. The ends lost 6 bases at V and 3 bases at J; junction bases unmatched: 14. There are 17 residues in the CDR3.

The chain is built from TRBV3-1 (or the pseudogene TRBV3-2) and TRBJ2-1; 9 nucleotides line up with TRBD1. Looked up from germline, CDR1 is LGHDT and CDR2 is YNNKEL (reference sequence). V lost 11 bases, J lost 6 bases, and 8 bases stayed unmatched. This CDR3 region has 13 residues. CDR3 sequence (DNA): TGTGCCGTGGAGGACAGGGGTTTCAATGAGCAGTTCTTC. Translation gives CAVEDRGFNEQFF.

The chain joins TRBV23-1 to TRBJ1-1; tentative D call: TRBD1 (6 bases). TRBV23-1 is flagged as an ORF with uncertain function. This CDR3 spans 19 amino acids. V was trimmed by 5 bases and J by 0 bases, leaving 25 bases between them. CDR3 coding DNA: TGCGCCAGCAGTATTCGTTCGAAGGGGGGATTCAATATGAACACTGAAGCTTTCTTT. Its protein is CASSIRSKGGFNMNTEAFF.

The chain recombines TRBV6-2 or TRBV6-3 with TRBJ2-5; D is ambiguous. V lost 0 bases and J 1 base, leaving 9 bases between the germline ends. This CDR3 comprises 15 residues. CDR1 MNHEY and CDR2 SVGEGT come from the germline V gene. CDR3 region: CASSYSPVVQETQYF. CDR3 DNA: TGTGCCAGCAGTTACTCGCCTGTGGTCCAAGAGACCCAGTACTTC.

This clone is a singleton in its sample. The CDR3 spells CASSLREMTGYDNEKLFF. In DNA form, the CDR3 reads TGCGCCAGCAGCTTGAGGGAGATGACAGGATACGATAATGAAAAACTGTTTTTT. J is TRBJ1-4 and V is TRBV5-1, with D possibly being TRBD1 (6 bases). The CDR3 is 18 residues long. Germline CDR1 and CDR2: SGHRS and YFSETQ. V was trimmed by 1 base and J by 4 bases, leaving 20 bases between them.

This chain links TRBV19 with TRBJ2-7; D uncertain. The V gene lost 3 bases and the J gene lost 5 bases, with 11 bases spanning the gap. The CDR3 extends over 13 amino acids. Germline V gene lookup returns CDR1 LNHDA and CDR2 SQIVND (reference sequence). CDR3 region: CASSIRRYDEQYF. CDR3 nucleotides: TGTGCCAGTAGTATCCGGCGATACGACGAGCAGTACTTC.

The chain couples TRBV16 to TRBJ2-3, with TRBD2 matching over 7 bases. The CDR3 runs 14 residues. Germline CDR1 and CDR2: KGHSY and FQNENV. With V trimmed by 6 bases and J by 1 base, 4 bases remained unmatched. The CDR3, as DNA: TGTGCCAGCAGTTCTCGGGGGGGCACAGATACGCAGTATTTT. It codes for CASSSRGGTDTQYF.

The rearrangement uses TRBV6-1 and TRBJ1-1; TRBD1 matches 9 bases. The CDR3 totals 17 residues. CDR1 is MNHNS and CDR2 is SASEGT in the germline V gene. The ends lost 3 bases at V and 2 bases at J; junction bases unmatched: 10. The CDR3 coding sequence is TGTGCCAGCAGTGATACGGGACAGGGAGCGGGAAACACTGAAGCTTTCTTT. It is translated as CASSDTGQGAGNTEAFF.

The V call is TRBV11-2, the J call TRBJ2-1; 8 bases fit TRBD2. J lost 8 bases, V lost 1 base, and 4 bases had no gene match. This CDR3 is 14 amino acids long. Germline V gene lookup returns CDR1 SGHAT and CDR2 FQNNGV. CDR3 nucleotides: TGTGCCAGCAGCTTAGGGGTTAGCGGGGATGAGCAGTTCTTC. This gives the protein CASSLGVSGDEQFF. Supplemented by reference TRBV11-2 and TRBJ2-1, the full variable domain reads EAGVAQSPRYKIIEKRQSVAFWCNPISGHATLYWYQQILGQGPKLLIQFQNNGVVDDSQLPKDRFSAERLKGVDSTLKIQPAKLEDSAVYLCASSLGVSGDEQFFGPGTRLTVL.

The V and J genes are TRBV27 and TRBJ2-6, with 8 bases lining up with TRBD1. CDR1 and CDR2 (germline): MNHEY, SMNVEV (reference sequence). The J segment lost 2 bases and the V segment lost 3 bases, leaving 6 bases of the junction unmatched. The CDR3 loop spans 17 amino acids. The CDR3 coding sequence is TGTGCCAGCAGTTTTTCCAGGGGGCTTGCTGGGGCCAACGTCCTGACTTTC. Translating gives CASSFSRGLAGANVLTF.

V gene TRBV5-5 combines with J gene TRBJ2-7; D is ambiguous. V lost 3 bases to trimming and J lost 6 bases, with 10 bases between them. This CDR3 contains 12 residues. The V gene's germline CDR1 is SGHKS and CDR2 YYEKEE (reference sequence). The CDR3 nucleotides read TGTGCCAGCAGCTGGCCCTTGCCCGAGCAGTACTTC. Protein: CASSWPLPEQYF.

The chain uses TRBV7-9 and TRBJ2-1; 7 bases are a match to TRBD2. V gave up 6 bases and J gave up 7 bases; unmatched junction bases: 15. Germline V gives CDR1 SEHNR, CDR2 FQNEAQ (reference sequence). CDR3 size: 16 residues. DNA for the CDR3: TGTGCCAGCAGTCCACGGGGGAGCGGGGACTGGAATGAGCAGTTCTTC. It is translated as CASSPRGSGDWNEQFF.

This clone was seen a handful of times. The chain combines TRBV3-1 (or the pseudogene TRBV3-2) with TRBJ2-7, with TRBD2 identical over 7 bases. Germline V gene lookup returns CDR1 LGHDT and CDR2 YNNKEL (reference sequence). With V trimmed by 4 bases and J by 9 bases, 9 bases remained unmatched. The CDR3 spans 13 residues. CDR3 DNA sequence: TGTGCCAGCAGCCCGCAATCAGCGGGGACGCAGTACTTC. Its translation is CASSPQSAGTQYF.

This chain links TRBV9 with TRBJ2-1; D not resolved. V gave up 4 bases and J gave up 6 bases, with 8 bases separating them. CDR1 is SGDLS, CDR2 YYNGEE, per germline. This CDR3 is built from 12 residues. CDR3: CASSLDGNEQFF. CDR3 nucleotide sequence: TGTGCCAGCAGCTTAGATGGCAATGAGCAGTTCTTC. The full variable domain, rest sourced from reference TRBV9 and TRBJ2-1, is DSGVTQTPKHLITATGQRVTLRCSPRSGDLSVYWYQQSLDQGLQFLIQYYNGEERAKGNILERFSAQQFPDLHSELNLSSLELGDSALYFCASSLDGNEQFFGPGTRLTVL.

The rearrangement links TRBV7-2 to TRBJ1-1; D gene uncertain. CDR3 length: 13 residues. Germline CDR1 is SGHTA and CDR2 is FQGNSA. The V and J ends lost 1 base and 6 bases respectively, with 9 bases between them. CDR3 protein: CASSLGGLAEAFF. CDR3 bases: TGTGCCAGCAGCTTAGGAGGGCTCGCTGAAGCTTTCTTT.

The V and J genes are TRBV6-1 and TRBJ1-2; D ambiguous. V lost 1 base, J lost 1 base, and 7 bases lay in between. In germline, CDR1 is MNHNS, CDR2 SASEGT. The CDR3 covers 14 residues. The CDR3 loop is CASSEEPVNYGYTF. In DNA form, the CDR3 reads TGTGCCAGCAGTGAAGAACCGGTTAACTATGGCTACACCTTC.